One and the same sample provided the 4 T cell receptor beta chains below, sequenced in a study of beta chain features in type 1 diabetes. Reverse transcription of all isolated RNA meant that expressed TCRB transcripts were sequenced. Method: immunoSEQ multiplex PCR; TCRdb's copy keeps in-frame clones and lacks some. The table shows around 430,000 clones, with roughly 31% occurring only once. The sequenced material came from naive CD4+ T cells from blood. These receptor sequences come from a man in his late teens or twenties in good health.

The chain joins TRBV28 to TRBJ2-2, with D possibly matching TRBD1 (6 bases). The V end lost 7 bases, the J end lost 7 bases, and 13 bases lay between the germline ends. CDR3 length: 13 amino acids. Germline V gene lookup returns CDR1 MDHEN and CDR2 SYDVKM. The CDR3 bases are TGTGCCAGCACCTCAACAGGGATCGGGGAGCTGTTTTTT. It yields the protein CASTSTGIGELFF.

Only a few counts were recorded for this clone. This chain links TRBV7-2 with TRBJ2-4, with D perhaps given as TRBD1 or TRBD2 (6 bases each). This CDR3 is 14 amino acids long. Germline V gives CDR1 SGHTA, CDR2 FQGNSA. With 6 bases removed from V and 1 base from J, the gap between germline ends came to 10 bases. The CDR3 sequence: CASRPGAAKNIQYF. Written as DNA, the CDR3 is TGTGCCAGCAGACCGGGGGCGGCCAAAAACATTCAGTACTTC.

This clone was observed a handful of times. This sequence joins TRBV21-1 and TRBJ1-1. TRBV21-1 is labeled a pseudogene. This CDR3 is built from 13 residues. CDR3 in amino acids: CASSKGGLTEAFF. The CDR3 DNA is TGTGCCAGCAGCAAAGGGGGACTCACTGAAGCTTTCTTT.

CDR3 nucleotide sequence: TGCAGCGTTGTCGGGGGGCAGGGATCCGAGACCCAGTACTTC. The encoded protein is CSVVGGQGSETQYF. The rearrangement joins TRBV29-1 to TRBJ2-5; weak D call: TRBD2 (7 bases). Trimming pared 4 bases from V and 5 bases from J, leaving 17 bases between. The germline gives CDR1 SQVTM, CDR2 ANQGSEA. The CDR3 runs 14 residues.